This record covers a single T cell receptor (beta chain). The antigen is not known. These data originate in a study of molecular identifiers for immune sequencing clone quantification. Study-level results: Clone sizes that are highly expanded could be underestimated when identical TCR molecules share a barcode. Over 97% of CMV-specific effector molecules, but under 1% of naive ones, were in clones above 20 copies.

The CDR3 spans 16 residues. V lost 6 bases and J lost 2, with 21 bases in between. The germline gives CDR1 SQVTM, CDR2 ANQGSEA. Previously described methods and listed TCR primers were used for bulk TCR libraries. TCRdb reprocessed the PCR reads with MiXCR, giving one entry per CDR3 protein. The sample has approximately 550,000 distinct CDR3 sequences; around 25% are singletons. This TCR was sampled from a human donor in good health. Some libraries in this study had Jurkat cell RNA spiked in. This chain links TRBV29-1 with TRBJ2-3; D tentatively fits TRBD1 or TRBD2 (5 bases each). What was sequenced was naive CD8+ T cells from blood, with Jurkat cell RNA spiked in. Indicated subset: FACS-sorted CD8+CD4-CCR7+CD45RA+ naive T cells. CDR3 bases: TGCAGCGTCCAAGGACATAGCGACCTCCCCACAGATACGCAGTATTTT. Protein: CSVQGHSDLPTDTQYF.